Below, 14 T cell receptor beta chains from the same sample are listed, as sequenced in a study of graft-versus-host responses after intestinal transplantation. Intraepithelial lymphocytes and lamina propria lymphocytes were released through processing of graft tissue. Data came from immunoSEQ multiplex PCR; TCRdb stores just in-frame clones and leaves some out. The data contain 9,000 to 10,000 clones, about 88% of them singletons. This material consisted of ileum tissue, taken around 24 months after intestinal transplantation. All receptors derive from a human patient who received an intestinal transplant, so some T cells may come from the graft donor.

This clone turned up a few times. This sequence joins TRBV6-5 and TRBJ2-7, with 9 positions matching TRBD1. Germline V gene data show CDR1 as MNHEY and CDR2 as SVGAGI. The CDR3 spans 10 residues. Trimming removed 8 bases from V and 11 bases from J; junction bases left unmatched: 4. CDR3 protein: CASRRDREYF. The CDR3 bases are TGTGCCAGCCGCCGGGACAGGGAGTACTTC.

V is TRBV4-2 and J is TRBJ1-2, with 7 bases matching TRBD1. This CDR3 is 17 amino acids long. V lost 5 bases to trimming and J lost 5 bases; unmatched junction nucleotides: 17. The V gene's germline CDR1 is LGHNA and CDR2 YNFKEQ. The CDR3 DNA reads TGTGCCAGCAGCTTAAGGGGGCGCCAGTCTTCCTCTTATGGCTACACCTTC. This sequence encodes CASSLRGRQSSSYGYTF.

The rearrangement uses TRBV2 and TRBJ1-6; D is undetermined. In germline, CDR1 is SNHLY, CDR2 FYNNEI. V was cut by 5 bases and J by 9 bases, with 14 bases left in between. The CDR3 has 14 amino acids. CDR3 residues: CASSPGRQASPLHF. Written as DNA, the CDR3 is TGTGCCAGCAGTCCCGGCAGGCAGGCTTCACCCCTCCACTTT.

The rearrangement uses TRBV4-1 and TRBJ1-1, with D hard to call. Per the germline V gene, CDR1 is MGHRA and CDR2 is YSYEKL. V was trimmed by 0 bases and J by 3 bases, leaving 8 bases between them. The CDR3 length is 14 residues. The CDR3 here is CASSQDSAYTEAFF. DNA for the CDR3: TGCGCCAGCAGCCAAGATTCGGCGTACACTGAAGCTTTCTTT.

The CDR3, as DNA: TGTGCCTGGAGTGTACGAACCCAGGACAGGACGTACTTC. Translated, it gives CAWSVRTQDRTYF. V gene TRBV30 combines with J gene TRBJ2-7; TRBD1 agrees at 7 bases. Germline V gene lookup returns CDR1 GTSNPN and CDR2 SVGIG (reference sequence). J lost 12 bases, V lost 0 bases, and 11 bases had no gene match. The CDR3 runs 13 residues.

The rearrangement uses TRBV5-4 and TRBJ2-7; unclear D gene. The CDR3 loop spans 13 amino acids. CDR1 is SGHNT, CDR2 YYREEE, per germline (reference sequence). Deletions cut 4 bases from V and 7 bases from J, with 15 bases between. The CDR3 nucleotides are TGTGCCAGCAGCAAGGCCCCTACCGGGGAGCAGTACTTC. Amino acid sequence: CASSKAPTGEQYF. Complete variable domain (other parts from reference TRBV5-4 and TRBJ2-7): ETGVTQSPTHLIKTRGQQVTLRCSSQSGHNTVSWYQQALGQGPQFIFQYYREEENGRGNFPPRFSGLQFPNYSSELNVNALELDDSALYLCASSKAPTGEQYFGPGTRLTVT.

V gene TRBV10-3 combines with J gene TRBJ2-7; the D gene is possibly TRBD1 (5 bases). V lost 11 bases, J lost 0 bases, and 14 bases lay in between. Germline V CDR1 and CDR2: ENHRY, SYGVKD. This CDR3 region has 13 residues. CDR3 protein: CAVKQATSYEQYF. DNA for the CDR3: TGTGCCGTGAAACAGGCGACCTCCTACGAGCAGTACTTC.

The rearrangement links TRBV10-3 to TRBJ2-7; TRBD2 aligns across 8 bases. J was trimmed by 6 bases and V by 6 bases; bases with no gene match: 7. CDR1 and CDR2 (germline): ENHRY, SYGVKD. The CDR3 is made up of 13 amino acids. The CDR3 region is CAIRSAGVGEQYF. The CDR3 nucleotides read TGTGCCATCAGATCAGCGGGAGTAGGCGAGCAGTACTTC.

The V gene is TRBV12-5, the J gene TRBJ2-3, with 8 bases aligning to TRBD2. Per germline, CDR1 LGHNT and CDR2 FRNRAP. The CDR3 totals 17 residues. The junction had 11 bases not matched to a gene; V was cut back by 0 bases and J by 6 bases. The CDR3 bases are TGTGCTAGTGGTTTGGTACCTACTGGACTAGCTGCTGATACGCAGTATTTT. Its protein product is CASGLVPTGLAADTQYF.

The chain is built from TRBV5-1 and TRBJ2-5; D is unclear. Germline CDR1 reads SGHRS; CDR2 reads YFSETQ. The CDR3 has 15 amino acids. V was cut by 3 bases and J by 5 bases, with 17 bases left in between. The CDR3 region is CASSSAPLERETQYF. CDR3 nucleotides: TGCGCCAGCAGCTCGGCTCCCTTGGAGAGGGAGACCCAGTACTTC. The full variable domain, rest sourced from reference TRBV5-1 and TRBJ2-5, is KAGVTQTPRYLIKTRGQQVTLSCSPISGHRSVSWYQQTPGQGLQFLFEYFSETQRNKGNFPGRFSGRQFSNSRSEMNVSTLELGDSALYLCASSSAPLERETQYFGPGTRLLVL.

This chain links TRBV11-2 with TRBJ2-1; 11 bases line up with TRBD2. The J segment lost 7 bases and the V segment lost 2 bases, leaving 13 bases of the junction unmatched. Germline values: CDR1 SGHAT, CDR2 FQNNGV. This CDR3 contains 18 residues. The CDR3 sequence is CASSLFPIAGGRLNEQFF. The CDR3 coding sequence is TGTGCCAGCAGCTTATTCCCTATAGCGGGAGGGCGTTTGAATGAGCAGTTCTTC.

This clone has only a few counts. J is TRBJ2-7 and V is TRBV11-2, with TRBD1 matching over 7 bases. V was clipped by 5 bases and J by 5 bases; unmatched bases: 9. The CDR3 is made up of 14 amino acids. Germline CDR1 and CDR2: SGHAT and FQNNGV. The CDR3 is CASSLIRTGDEQYF. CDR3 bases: TGTGCCAGCAGCCTTATCAGGACAGGAGACGAGCAGTACTTC.

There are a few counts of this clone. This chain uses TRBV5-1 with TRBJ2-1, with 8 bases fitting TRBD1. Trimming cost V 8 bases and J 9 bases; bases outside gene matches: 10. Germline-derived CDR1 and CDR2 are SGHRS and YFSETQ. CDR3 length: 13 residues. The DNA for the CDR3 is TGCGCCAGTTACGGACAGGGTGGGAGTGAGCAGTTCTTC. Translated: CASYGQGGSEQFF.

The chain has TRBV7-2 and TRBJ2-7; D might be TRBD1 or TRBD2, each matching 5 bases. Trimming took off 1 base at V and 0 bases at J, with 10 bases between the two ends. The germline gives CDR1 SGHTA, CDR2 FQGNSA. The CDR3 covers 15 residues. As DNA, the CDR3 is TGTGCCAGCAGCTTAGGGGACCGTTTCTCCTACGAGCAGTACTTC. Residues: CASSLGDRFSYEQYF.